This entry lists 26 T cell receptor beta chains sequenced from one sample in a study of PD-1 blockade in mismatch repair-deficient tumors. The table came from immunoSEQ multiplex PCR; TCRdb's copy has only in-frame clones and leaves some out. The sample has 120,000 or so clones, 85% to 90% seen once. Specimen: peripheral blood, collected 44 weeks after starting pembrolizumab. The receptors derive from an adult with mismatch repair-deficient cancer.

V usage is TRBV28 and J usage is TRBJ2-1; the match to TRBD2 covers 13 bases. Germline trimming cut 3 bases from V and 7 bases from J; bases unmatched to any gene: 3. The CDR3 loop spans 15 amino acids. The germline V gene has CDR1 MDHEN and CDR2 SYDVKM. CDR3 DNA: TGTGCCAGCAGTTTGGGACTAGCGGGATTTAATGAGCAGTTCTTC. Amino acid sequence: CASSLGLAGFNEQFF.

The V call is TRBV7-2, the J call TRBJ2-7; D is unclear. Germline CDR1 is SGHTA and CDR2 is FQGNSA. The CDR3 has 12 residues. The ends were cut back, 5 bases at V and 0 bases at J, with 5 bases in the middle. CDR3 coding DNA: TGTGCCAGCAGCGACCCCTCCTACGAGCAGTACTTC. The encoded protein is CASSDPSYEQYF.

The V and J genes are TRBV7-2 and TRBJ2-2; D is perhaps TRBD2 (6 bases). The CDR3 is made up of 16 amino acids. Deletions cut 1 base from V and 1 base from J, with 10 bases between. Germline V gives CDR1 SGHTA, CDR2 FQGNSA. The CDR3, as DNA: TGTGCCAGCAGCTTAGGGAGGGCCCTGAACACCGGGGAGCTGTTTTTT. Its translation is CASSLGRALNTGELFF.

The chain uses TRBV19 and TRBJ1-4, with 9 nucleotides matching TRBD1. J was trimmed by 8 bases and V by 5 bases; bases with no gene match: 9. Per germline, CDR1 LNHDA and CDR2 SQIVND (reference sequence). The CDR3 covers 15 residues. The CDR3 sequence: CASSLLQGAGEKLFF. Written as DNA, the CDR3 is TGTGCCAGTAGTCTGCTACAGGGGGCAGGGGAAAAACTGTTTTTT.

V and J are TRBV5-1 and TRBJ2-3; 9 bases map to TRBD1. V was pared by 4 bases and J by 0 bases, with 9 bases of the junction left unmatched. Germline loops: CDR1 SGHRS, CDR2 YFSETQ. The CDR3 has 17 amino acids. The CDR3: CASSQTRTGASTDTQYF. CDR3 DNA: TGCGCCAGCAGCCAAACCAGGACAGGGGCTAGCACAGATACGCAGTATTTT.

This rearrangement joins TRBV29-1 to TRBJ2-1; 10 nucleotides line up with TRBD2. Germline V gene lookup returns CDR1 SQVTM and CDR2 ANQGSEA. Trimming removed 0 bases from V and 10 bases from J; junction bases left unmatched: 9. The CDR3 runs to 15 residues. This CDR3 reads CSVEEWLAGAGEQFF. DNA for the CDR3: TGCAGCGTTGAAGAGTGGCTAGCGGGAGCGGGGGAGCAGTTCTTC.

CDR3 protein: CASSQGITGVGYTF. CDR3 DNA sequence: TGCGCCAGCAGCCAAGGAATTACAGGGGTTGGCTACACCTTC. The genes are TRBV4-3 and TRBJ1-2, with TRBD1 matching over 7 bases. CDR1 and CDR2 (germline): LGHNA, YSLEER. The CDR3 covers 14 residues. The ends lost 1 base at V and 7 bases at J; junction bases unmatched: 6.

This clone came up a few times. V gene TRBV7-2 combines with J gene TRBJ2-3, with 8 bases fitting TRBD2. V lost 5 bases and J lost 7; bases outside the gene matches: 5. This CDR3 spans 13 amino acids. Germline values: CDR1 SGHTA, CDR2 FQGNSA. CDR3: CASSQGLENTQYF. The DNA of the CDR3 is TGTGCCAGCAGCCAGGGACTAGAGAATACGCAGTATTTT.

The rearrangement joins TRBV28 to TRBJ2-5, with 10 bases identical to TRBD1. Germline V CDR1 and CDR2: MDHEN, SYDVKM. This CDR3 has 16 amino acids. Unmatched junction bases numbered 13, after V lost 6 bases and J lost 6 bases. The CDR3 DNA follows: TGTGCCAGCAGCACCCGCGGGACAGGGGATGGGAAGACCCAGTACTTC. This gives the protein CASSTRGTGDGKTQYF.

The CDR3 loop is CASSHGPSWGTEAFF. DNA of the CDR3: TGCGCCAGCAGCCATGGACCGTCTTGGGGCACTGAAGCTTTCTTT. V gene TRBV4-1 combines with J gene TRBJ1-1; D not resolved. V dropped 3 bases and J dropped 4 bases, with 15 bases sitting between them. CDR3 length equals 15 residues. Germline V lookup: CDR1 MGHRA, CDR2 YSYEKL.

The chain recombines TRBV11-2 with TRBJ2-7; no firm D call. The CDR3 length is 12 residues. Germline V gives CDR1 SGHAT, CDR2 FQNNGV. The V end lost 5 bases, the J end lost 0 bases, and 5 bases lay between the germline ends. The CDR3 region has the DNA TGTGCCAGCAGCCCACTCTCCTACGAGCAGTACTTC. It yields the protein CASSPLSYEQYF.

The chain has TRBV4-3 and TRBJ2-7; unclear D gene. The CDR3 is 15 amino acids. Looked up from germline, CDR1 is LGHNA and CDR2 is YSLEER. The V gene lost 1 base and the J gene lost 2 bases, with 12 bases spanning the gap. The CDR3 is CASSQGVGRPYEQYF. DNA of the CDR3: TGCGCCAGCAGCCAAGGGGTGGGCAGGCCCTACGAGCAGTACTTC.

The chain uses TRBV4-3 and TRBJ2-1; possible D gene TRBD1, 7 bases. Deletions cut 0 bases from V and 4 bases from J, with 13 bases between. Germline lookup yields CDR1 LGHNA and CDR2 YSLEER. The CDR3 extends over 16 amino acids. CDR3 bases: TGCGCCAGCAGCCAAGATTTACAGGGGACTTACAATGAGCAGTTCTTC. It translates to CASSQDLQGTYNEQFF.

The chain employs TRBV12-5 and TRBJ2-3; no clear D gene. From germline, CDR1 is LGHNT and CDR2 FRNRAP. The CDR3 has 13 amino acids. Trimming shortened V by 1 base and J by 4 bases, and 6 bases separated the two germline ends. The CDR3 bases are TGTGCTAGTGGTTTGGCTCTGGCAGATACGCAGTATTTT. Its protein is CASGLALADTQYF.

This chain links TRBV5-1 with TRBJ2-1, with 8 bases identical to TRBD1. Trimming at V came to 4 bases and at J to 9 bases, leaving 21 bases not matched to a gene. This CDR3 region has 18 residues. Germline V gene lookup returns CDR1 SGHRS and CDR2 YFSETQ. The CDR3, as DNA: TGCGCCAGCAGCCCAGCGGCTTACGGACAGGGAACCCGGAGTGAGCAGTTCTTC. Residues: CASSPAAYGQGTRSEQFF.

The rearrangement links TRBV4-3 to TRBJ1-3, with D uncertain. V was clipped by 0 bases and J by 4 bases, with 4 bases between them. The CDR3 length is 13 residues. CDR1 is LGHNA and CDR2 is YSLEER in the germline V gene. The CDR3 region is CASSQDSGNTIYF. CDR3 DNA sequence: TGCGCCAGCAGCCAAGATTCCGGAAACACCATATATTTT.

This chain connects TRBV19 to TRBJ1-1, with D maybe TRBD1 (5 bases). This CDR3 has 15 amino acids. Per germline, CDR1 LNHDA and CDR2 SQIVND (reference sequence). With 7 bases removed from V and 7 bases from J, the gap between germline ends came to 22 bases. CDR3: CASTLSGTTRVEAFF. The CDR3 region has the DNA TGTGCCAGTACCTTGTCCGGGACCACAAGAGTTGAAGCTTTCTTT.

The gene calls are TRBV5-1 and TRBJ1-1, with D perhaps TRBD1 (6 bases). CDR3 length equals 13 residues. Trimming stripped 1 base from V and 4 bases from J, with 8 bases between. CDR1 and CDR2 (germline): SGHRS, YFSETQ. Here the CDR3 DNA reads TGCGCCAGCAGCTTGTCCAGGGGCACTGAAGCTTTCTTT. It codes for CASSLSRGTEAFF.

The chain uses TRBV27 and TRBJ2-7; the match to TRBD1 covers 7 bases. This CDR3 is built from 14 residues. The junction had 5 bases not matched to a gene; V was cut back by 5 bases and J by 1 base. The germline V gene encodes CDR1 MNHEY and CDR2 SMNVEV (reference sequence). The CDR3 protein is CASSAYRGSYEQYF. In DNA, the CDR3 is TGTGCCAGCAGTGCATACAGGGGTTCCTACGAGCAGTACTTC.

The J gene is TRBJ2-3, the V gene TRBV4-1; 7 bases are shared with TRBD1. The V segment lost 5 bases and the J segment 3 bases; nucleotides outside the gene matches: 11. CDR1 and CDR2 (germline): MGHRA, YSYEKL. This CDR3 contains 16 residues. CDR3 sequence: CASSDRTRGQTDTQYF. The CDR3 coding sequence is TGCGCCAGCAGCGACCGAACTAGGGGGCAAACAGATACGCAGTATTTT.

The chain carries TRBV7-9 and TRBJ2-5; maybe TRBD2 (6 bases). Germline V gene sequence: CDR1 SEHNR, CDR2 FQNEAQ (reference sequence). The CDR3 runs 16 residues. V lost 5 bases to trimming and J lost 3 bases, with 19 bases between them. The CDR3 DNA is TGTGCCAGCAGCACTTCCCCGGGGGTACCAAAAGAGACCCAGTACTTC. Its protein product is CASSTSPGVPKETQYF.

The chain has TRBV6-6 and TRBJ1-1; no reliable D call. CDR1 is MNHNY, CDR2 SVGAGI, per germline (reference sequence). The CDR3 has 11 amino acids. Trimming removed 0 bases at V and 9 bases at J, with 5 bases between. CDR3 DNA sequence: TGTGCCAGCAGTTACTCCCAGAAAGCTTTCTTT. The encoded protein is CASSYSQKAFF.

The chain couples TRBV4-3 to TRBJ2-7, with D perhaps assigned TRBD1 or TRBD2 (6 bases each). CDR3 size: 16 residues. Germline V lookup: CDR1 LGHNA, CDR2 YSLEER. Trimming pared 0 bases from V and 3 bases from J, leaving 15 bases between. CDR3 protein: CASSQDLRKGGYEQYF. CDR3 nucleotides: TGCGCCAGCAGCCAAGACCTCAGAAAGGGGGGCTACGAGCAGTACTTC.

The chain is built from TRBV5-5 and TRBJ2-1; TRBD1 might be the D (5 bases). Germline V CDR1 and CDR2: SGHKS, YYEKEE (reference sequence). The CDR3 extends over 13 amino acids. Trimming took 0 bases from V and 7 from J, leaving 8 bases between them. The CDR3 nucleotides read TGTGCCAGCAGCTTGGCCAGGGTGAATGAGCAGTTCTTC. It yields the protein CASSLARVNEQFF.

Written as DNA, the CDR3 is TGTGCCAGCAGCCAAGGGGATACGCAGTATTTT. This gives the protein CASSQGDTQYF. The V and J genes are TRBV7-3 and TRBJ2-3; D is ambiguous. The CDR3 has 11 amino acids. With 5 bases removed from V and 6 bases from J, the gap between germline ends came to 6 bases. In germline, CDR1 is SGHTA, CDR2 FQGTGA. Together with reference TRBV7-3 and TRBJ2-3, the CDR3 gives the full variable domain: GAGVSQTPSNKVTEKGKYVELRCDPISGHTALYWYRQSLGQGPEFLIYFQGTGAADDSGLPNDRFFAVRPEGSVSTLKIQRTERGDSAVYLCASSQGDTQYFGPGTRLTVL.

The CDR3 spells CAWSVGTSAEQYF. Here the CDR3 DNA reads TGTGCCTGGAGTGTCGGCACTAGCGCCGAGCAGTACTTC. The chain joins TRBV30 to TRBJ2-7; TRBD2 agrees at 7 bases. In germline, CDR1 is GTSNPN, CDR2 SVGIG (reference sequence). CDR3 length equals 13 residues. V was pared by 0 bases and J by 6 bases, with 5 bases of the junction left unmatched.